This entry is about one T cell receptor beta chain. This clonotype was seen ten or more times. No antigen is known for it. No base-level quality is on record; no much larger clone is a single base apart. These data belong to a study of CD8 T cells in ankylosing spondylitis (dated by TCRdb to about 2017). A note on the overall study: The study set out to find disease-linked TCR variants by profiling T cell receptor beta repertoires in ankylosing spondylitis patients and healthy donors. The whole study cohort included under 140 healthy donors and over 20 ankylosing spondylitis patients. Peripheral blood samples were taken, and synovial fluid was additionally collected from ankylosing spondylitis patients.

The paper as a whole reports these results and caveats: Blood from ankylosing spondylitis patients appeared to be characterized by a TCR beta motif composed of under 10 highly homologous amino acid variants. Significant enrichment of the disease-linked clones was reported in matched synovial fluid samples from ankylosing spondylitis patients. Some motif variants had previously been reported in the synovial fluid and blood of reactive arthritis patients, which suggests shared mechanisms of disease initiation. The disease-linked clones showed a CD8+ phenotype and occurred at relatively low frequencies in peripheral blood.

Data came from an Illumina HiSeq 2500. Quantitative 5'-RACE with molecular barcodes was used to prepare TCR beta libraries. In the source study's methods: To identify disease-linked TCR variants, a new computational method was used, one built on a probabilistic model of VDJ rearrangement. The public reads were reprocessed in TCRdb via fastp at Q25 and MiXCR, keeping in-frame beta chains. Under each unique CDR3 protein, matching rows form one entry showing the most common genes and DNA. For this entry, the V and J calls and clone size follow TCRdb and not the study's own pipeline. This sample lists more than 250,000 distinct CDR3 sequences; under 14% were detected once. Roughly 9.2% of the sample rests with the top ten. The CDR3 measures 13 amino acids from cysteine to phenylalanine. Only the CDR3 DNA is retained, 39 bases long and in frame from the first base. A distance of 11 bases separates the germline ends of V and J, which lose 4 bases and 7 bases respectively. The germline V gene sets CDR1 to SGHRS and CDR2 to YFSETQ.

The sample was blood, either unsorted or a sorted T cell fraction (not recorded which). The chain joins TRBV5-1 to TRBJ1-4, and TRBD1 may be the D gene, going by 6 matching bases. This clonotype was obtained from a female donor with ankylosing spondylitis or in good health (not recorded which). For the CDR3, the sequence is CASSPDRIEKLFF. The DNA is as follows: TGCGCCAGCAGCCCGGACAGAATTGAAAAACTGTTTTTT. Extended through the reference TRBV5-1 and TRBJ1-4 proteins, this CDR3 yields the full variable domain: KAGVTQTPRYLIKTRGQQVTLSCSPISGHRSVSWYQQTPGQGLQFLFEYFSETQRNKGNFPGRFSGRQFSNSRSEMNVSTLELGDSALYLCASSPDRIEKLFFGSGTQLSVL.